The 18 T cell receptor beta chains below all came from one sample that was sequenced in a study of graft-versus-host responses after intestinal transplantation. Generated by immunoSEQ multiplex PCR, the TCRdb table keeps only in-frame clones and is missing some. The table records just over 95,000 clones, about 94% of them present only once. Their antigens are not known. Source: unstimulated CD4+ T cells sorted from spleen or lymph node cells, taken before intestinal transplant. The origin of the receptors is a human donor who received an intestinal transplant.

This chain connects TRBV6-1 to TRBJ2-1; the match to TRBD1 covers 7 bases. V dropped 4 bases and J dropped 2; count of bases not matched to a gene: 8. Germline CDR1 and CDR2: MNHNS and SASEGT. This CDR3 contains 16 residues. Here the CDR3 DNA reads TGTGCCAGCAGTGTCAAAACAGGGGATCCCTACAATGAGCAGTTCTTC. It is translated as CASSVKTGDPYNEQFF.

V is TRBV18 and J is TRBJ2-1, with 8 bases fitting TRBD2. The CDR3 is 15 amino acids. Losses at the gene ends were 3 bases for V and 5 bases for J; bases not matched to a gene: 6. From germline, CDR1 is KGHSH and CDR2 LQKENI. CDR3 in DNA: TGTGCCAGCTCACCTAGCGGGGCGAAAAACAATGAGCAGTTCTTC. It specifies CASSPSGAKNNEQFF.

This sequence joins TRBV6-5 and TRBJ1-2; TRBD1 might be the D (5 bases). The CDR3 length is 16 residues. V was shortened by 3 bases and J by 0 bases, with 14 bases between the two germline ends. Germline CDR1 and CDR2: MNHEY and SVGAGI. CDR3 protein: CASSYNVDTSNYGYTF. The DNA of the CDR3 is TGTGCCAGCAGTTATAACGTGGACACCTCTAACTATGGCTACACCTTC.

The rearrangement joins TRBV5-1 to TRBJ2-5, with 8 bases identical to TRBD1. The J segment lost 5 bases and the V segment lost 4 bases, leaving 7 bases of the junction unmatched. CDR3 size: 14 residues. CDR1 is SGHRS and CDR2 is YFSETQ in the germline V gene. CDR3 sequence: CASSPDRVDETQYF. In DNA form, the CDR3 reads TGCGCCAGCAGCCCGGACAGGGTAGATGAGACCCAGTACTTC.

This chain uses TRBV19 with TRBJ2-6; D is undetermined. Trimming stripped 1 base from V and 0 bases from J, with 13 bases between. Per germline, CDR1 LNHDA and CDR2 SQIVND (reference sequence). CDR3 length: 18 amino acids. CDR3 nucleotides: TGTGCCAGTAGTATAGCGAGGAGCGTGAGCTCTGGGGCCAACGTCCTGACTTTC. Translation: CASSIARSVSSGANVLTF.

The chain couples TRBV5-1 to TRBJ1-3; no definite D call. This CDR3 has 16 residues. Germline-derived CDR1 and CDR2 are SGHRS and YFSETQ. Trimming removed 0 bases at V and 3 bases at J, with 13 bases between. The CDR3 nucleotides are TGCGCCAGCAGCTTGGTCGGAGGCACGGATGGAAACACCATATATTTT. Amino acid sequence: CASSLVGGTDGNTIYF.

The rearrangement links TRBV6-1 to TRBJ1-6; weak D call: TRBD1 (6 bases). Looked up from germline, CDR1 is MNHNS and CDR2 is SASEGT. V lost 6 bases and J 3 bases, leaving 12 bases between the germline ends. This CDR3 spans 15 amino acids. CDR3: CASRREGGYNSPLHF. CDR3 bases: TGTGCCAGCAGACGCGAAGGGGGCTATAATTCACCCCTCCACTTT.

The V call is TRBV5-1, the J call TRBJ2-7, with a weak D call TRBD1 (5 bases). CDR3 length: 14 amino acids. Trimming removed 0 bases from V and 2 bases from J, with 9 bases in between. Germline V lookup: CDR1 SGHRS, CDR2 YFSETQ. CDR3 protein: CASSLASQAYEQYF. The CDR3 DNA is TGCGCCAGCAGCTTGGCCTCACAGGCCTACGAGCAGTACTTC. Based on the CDR3 plus reference TRBV5-1 and TRBJ2-7, the full variable domain is KAGVTQTPRYLIKTRGQQVTLSCSPISGHRSVSWYQQTPGQGLQFLFEYFSETQRNKGNFPGRFSGRQFSNSRSEMNVSTLELGDSALYLCASSLASQAYEQYFGPGTRLTVT.

The J gene is TRBJ1-2, the V gene TRBV6-6; 7 nucleotides match TRBD1. V gave up 11 bases and J gave up 5 bases; unmatched junction bases: 14. Germline V gene data show CDR1 as MNHNY and CDR2 as SVGAGI (reference sequence). The CDR3 has 14 amino acids. CDR3 residues: CASSTGPHYYGYTF. CDR3 bases: TGTGCCTCTTCGACAGGGCCCCATTATTATGGCTACACCTTC.

V and J are TRBV27 and TRBJ2-7; the match to TRBD2 covers 7 bases. The CDR3 covers 14 residues. CDR1 is MNHEY and CDR2 is SMNVEV in the germline V gene (reference sequence). Trimming at V came to 6 bases and at J to 3 bases, leaving 8 bases not matched to a gene. The CDR3 DNA reads TGTGCCAGCAGACTCAGCGGGACCCTCTACGAGCAGTACTTC. Translated, it gives CASRLSGTLYEQYF.

This chain connects TRBV4-2 to TRBJ1-6, with 11 bases aligning to TRBD1. This CDR3 contains 16 residues. V lost 0 bases, J lost 11 bases, and 6 bases stayed unmatched. Germline V gives CDR1 LGHNA, CDR2 YNFKEQ. The CDR3 region has the DNA TGTGCCAGCAGCCAAGATAGGACAGGGGGCCCTGCACCCCTCCACTTT. Translation gives CASSQDRTGGPAPLHF.

Regarding this clone: The same CDR3 is also encoded by other DNA sequences in this sample. The chain recombines TRBV6-6 with TRBJ2-7; TRBD2 might be the D (5 bases). The CDR3 has 15 residues. From germline, CDR1 is MNHNY and CDR2 SVGAGI (reference sequence). Trimming pared 0 bases from V and 1 base from J, leaving 10 bases between. The CDR3 loop is CASSYSAGGSYEQYF. CDR3 nucleotides: TGTGCCAGCAGTTACTCGGCGGGCGGTTCCTACGAGCAGTACTTC.

This chain connects TRBV4-1 to TRBJ2-7, with 9 nucleotides matching TRBD1. Per the germline V gene, CDR1 is MGHRA and CDR2 is YSYEKL. The V segment lost 5 bases and the J segment 3 bases; nucleotides outside the gene matches: 11. The CDR3 length is 16 residues. The CDR3 DNA is TGCGCCAGCAGCAAAACCGGGGGACAGGGTCTCTACGAGCAGTACTTC. This codes for CASSKTGGQGLYEQYF.

The chain employs TRBV6-5 and TRBJ2-1, with 11 bases matching TRBD1. CDR1 and CDR2 (germline): MNHEY, SVGAGI. The J segment lost 8 bases and the V segment lost 2 bases, leaving 8 bases of the junction unmatched. CDR3 length equals 16 residues. The CDR3 coding sequence is TGTGCCAGCAGTTACGTTCGGACAGGGGGCTTCGATGAGCAGTTCTTC. Its protein is CASSYVRTGGFDEQFF.

This chain connects TRBV7-3 to TRBJ2-2; D is undetermined. V shed 4 bases and J shed 4 bases, with 13 bases lying between them. The V gene's germline CDR1 is SGHTA and CDR2 FQGTGA. The CDR3 sequence is 15 residues long. CDR3 region: CASSSTHGVTGELFF. Here the CDR3 DNA reads TGTGCCAGCAGCTCTACCCATGGTGTCACCGGGGAGCTGTTTTTT. Variable domain in full (rest from reference TRBV7-3 and TRBJ2-2): GAGVSQTPSNKVTEKGKYVELRCDPISGHTALYWYRQSLGQGPEFLIYFQGTGAADDSGLPNDRFFAVRPEGSVSTLKIQRTERGDSAVYLCASSSTHGVTGELFFGEGSRLTVL.

V is TRBV21-1 and J is TRBJ2-1; the DNA was not compared with TRBD2, the D call given in the table. TRBV21-1 is assigned pseudogene status. The CDR3 consists of 22 residues. The CDR3 protein is CASNPTGQGAGLAGGPYNEQFF. The CDR3 coding sequence is TGTGCCAGCAACCCTACGGGACAGGGGGCAGGACTAGCGGGAGGGCCTTACAATGAGCAGTTCTTC.

This chain joins TRBV4-1 and TRBJ2-2; maybe TRBD2 (6 bases). CDR3 length: 18 residues. Trimming stripped 4 bases from V and 2 bases from J, with 20 bases between. Germline CDR1 MGHRA, CDR2 YSYEKL. The CDR3 nucleotides are TGCGCCAGCAGCCCAAAAGCGTTAGCGGAGGTCAACACCGGGGAGCTGTTTTTT. Translation: CASSPKALAEVNTGELFF.

The chain is built from TRBV6-5 and TRBJ1-4; D is ambiguous. Germline V CDR1 and CDR2: MNHEY, SVGAGI. Trimming took off 3 bases at V and 2 bases at J, with 7 bases between the two ends. CDR3 length: 14 amino acids. This CDR3 is CASSYSRTNEKLFF. The DNA for the CDR3 is TGTGCCAGCAGTTATTCACGGACTAATGAAAAACTGTTTTTT.